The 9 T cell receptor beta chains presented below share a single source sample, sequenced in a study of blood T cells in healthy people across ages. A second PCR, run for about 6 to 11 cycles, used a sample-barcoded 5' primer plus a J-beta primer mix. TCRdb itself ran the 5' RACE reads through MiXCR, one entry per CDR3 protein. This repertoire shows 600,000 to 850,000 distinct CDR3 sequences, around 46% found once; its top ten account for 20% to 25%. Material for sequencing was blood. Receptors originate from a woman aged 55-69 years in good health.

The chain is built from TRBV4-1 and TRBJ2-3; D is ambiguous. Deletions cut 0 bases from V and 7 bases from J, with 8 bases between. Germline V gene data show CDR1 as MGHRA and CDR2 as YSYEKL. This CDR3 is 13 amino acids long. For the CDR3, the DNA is TGCGCCAGCAGCCAAGAAGCGCCCTATACGCAGTATTTT. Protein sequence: CASSQEAPYTQYF.

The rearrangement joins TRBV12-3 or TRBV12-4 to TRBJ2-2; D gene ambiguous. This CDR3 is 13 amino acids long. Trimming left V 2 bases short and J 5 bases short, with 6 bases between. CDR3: CASSLLETGELFF. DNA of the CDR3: TGTGCCAGCAGTTTACTGGAAACCGGGGAGCTGTTTTTT.

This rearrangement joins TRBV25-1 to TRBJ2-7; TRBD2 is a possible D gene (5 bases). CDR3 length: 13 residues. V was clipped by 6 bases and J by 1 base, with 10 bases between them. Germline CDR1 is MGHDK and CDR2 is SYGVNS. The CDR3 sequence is CASRGELSYEQYF. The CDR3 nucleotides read TGTGCCAGCAGGGGAGAACTTTCCTACGAGCAGTACTTC.

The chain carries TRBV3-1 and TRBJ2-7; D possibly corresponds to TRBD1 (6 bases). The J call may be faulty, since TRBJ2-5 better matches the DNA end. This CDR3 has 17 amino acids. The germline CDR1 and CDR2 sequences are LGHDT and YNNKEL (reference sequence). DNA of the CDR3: TGTGCCAGCAGTCCAAACTGGGACACTCGGAAGAGGGAGACCCAGTACTTC. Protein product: CASSPNWDTRKRETQYF.

DNA for the CDR3: TGTGCCAGCTCAGAATGGTCTGGACCCGTCTCCTACAATGAGCAGTACTTC. It encodes CASSEWSGPVSYNEQYF. The chain links TRBV18 to TRBJ2-1; D is unresolved. Gene TRBJ2-7 matches the end of the DNA better, so the J call may be wrong. Germline V gene data show CDR1 as KGHSH and CDR2 as LQKENI. The CDR3 totals 17 residues.

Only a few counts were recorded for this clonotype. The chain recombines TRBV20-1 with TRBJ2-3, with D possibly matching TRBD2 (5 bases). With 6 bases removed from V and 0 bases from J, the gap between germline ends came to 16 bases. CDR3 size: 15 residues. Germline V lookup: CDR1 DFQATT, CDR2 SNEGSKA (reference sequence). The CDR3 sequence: CSAAMRANSTDTQYF. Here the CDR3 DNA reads TGCAGTGCCGCGATGCGGGCGAATAGCACAGATACGCAGTATTTT.

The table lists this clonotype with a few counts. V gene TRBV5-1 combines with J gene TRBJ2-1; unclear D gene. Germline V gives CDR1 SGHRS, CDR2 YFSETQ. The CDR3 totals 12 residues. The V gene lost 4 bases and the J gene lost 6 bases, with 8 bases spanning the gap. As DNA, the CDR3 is TGCGCCAGCAGCCGAAGCTTCAATGAGCAGTTCTTC. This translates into CASSRSFNEQFF.

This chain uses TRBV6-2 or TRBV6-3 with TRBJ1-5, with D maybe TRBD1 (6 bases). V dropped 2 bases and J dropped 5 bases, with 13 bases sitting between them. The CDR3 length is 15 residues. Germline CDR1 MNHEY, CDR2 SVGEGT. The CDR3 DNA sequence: TGTGCCAGCAGTTACGGGGCGCGGGGGCATCAGCCCCAGCATTTT. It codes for CASSYGARGHQPQHF.

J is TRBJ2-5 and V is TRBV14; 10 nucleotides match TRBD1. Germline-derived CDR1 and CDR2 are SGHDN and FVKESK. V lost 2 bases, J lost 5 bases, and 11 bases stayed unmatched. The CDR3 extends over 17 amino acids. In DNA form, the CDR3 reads TGTGCCAGCAGCCAAAGGGCCGGGACAGGGGTTACGGAGACCCAGTACTTC. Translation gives CASSQRAGTGVTETQYF.